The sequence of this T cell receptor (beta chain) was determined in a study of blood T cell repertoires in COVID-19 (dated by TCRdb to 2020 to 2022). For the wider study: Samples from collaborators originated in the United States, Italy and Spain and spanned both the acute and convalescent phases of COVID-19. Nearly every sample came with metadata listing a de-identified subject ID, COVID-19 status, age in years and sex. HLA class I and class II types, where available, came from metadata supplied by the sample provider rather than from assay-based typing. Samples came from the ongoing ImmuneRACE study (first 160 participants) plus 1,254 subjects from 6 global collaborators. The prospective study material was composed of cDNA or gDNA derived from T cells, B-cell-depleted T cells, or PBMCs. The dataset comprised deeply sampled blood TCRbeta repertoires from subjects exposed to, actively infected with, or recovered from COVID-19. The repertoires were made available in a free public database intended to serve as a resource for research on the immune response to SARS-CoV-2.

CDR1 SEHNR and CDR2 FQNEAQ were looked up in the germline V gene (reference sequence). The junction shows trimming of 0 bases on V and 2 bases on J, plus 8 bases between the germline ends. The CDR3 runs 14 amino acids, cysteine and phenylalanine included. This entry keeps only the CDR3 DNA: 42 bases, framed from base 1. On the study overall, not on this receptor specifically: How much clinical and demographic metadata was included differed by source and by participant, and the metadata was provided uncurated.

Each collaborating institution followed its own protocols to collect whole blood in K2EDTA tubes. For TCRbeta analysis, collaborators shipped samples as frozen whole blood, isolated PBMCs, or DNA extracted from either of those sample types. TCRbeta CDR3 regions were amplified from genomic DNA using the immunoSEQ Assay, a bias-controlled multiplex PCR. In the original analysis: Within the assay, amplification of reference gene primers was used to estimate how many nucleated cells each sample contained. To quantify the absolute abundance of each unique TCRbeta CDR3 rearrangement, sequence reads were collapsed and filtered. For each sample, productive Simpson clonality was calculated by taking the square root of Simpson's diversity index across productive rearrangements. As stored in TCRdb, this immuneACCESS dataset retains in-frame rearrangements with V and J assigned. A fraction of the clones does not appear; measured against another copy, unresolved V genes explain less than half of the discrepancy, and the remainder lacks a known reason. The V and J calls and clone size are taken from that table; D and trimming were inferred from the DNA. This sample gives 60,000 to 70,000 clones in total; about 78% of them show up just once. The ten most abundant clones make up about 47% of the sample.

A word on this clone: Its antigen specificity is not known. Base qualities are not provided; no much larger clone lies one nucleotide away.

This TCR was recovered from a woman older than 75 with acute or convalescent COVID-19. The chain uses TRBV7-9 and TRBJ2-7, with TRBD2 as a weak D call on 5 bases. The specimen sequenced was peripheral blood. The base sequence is TGTGCCAGCAGCTTAGCGGGAGTAGCCTACGAGCAGTACTTC. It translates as CASSLAGVAYEQYF.